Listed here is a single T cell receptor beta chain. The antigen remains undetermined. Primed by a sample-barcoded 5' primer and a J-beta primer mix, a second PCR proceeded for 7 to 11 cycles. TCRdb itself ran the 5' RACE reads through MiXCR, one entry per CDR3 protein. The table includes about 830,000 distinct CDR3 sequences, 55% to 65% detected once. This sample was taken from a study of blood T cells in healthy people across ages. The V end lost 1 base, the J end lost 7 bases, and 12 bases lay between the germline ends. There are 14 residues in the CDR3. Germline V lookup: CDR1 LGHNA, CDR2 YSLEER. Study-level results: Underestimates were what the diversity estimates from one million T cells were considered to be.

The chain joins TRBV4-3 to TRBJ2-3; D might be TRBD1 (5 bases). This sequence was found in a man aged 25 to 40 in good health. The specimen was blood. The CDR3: CASSQVEQGHTQYF. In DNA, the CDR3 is TGCGCCAGCAGCCAAGTTGAGCAGGGTCATACGCAGTATTTT.